These 6 T cell receptor beta chains originate from one sample sequenced in a study of blood T cell repertoires in COVID-19. Sequencing was performed with immunoSEQ multiplex PCR; in TCRdb, only in-frame clones are kept and a portion is missing. The sample records around 40,000 clones, roughly nine tenths being singletons. The sample was peripheral blood. Receptors originate from a woman younger than 45 in a cohort sampled during active COVID-19.

This clone was counted only a few times. The chain joins TRBV4-3 to TRBJ2-3, with D perhaps TRBD2 (6 bases). Germline loops: CDR1 LGHNA, CDR2 YSLEER. V gave up 3 bases and J gave up 2 bases, with 12 bases separating them. CDR3 length: 15 amino acids. CDR3: CASSQYKRVTDTQYF. The CDR3 DNA sequence: TGCGCCAGCAGCCAGTATAAGCGGGTCACAGATACGCAGTATTTT.

V gene TRBV14 combines with J gene TRBJ2-7; TRBD2 agrees at 12 bases. The germline CDR1 and CDR2 sequences are SGHDN and FVKESK. CDR3 size: 14 residues. The V segment lost 4 bases and the J segment 4 bases; nucleotides outside the gene matches: 2. The CDR3 DNA reads TGTGCCAGCAGCCGGACTAGCGGGACGTACGAGCAGTACTTC. Its protein is CASSRTSGTYEQYF. Complete variable domain (other parts from reference TRBV14 and TRBJ2-7): EAGVTQFPSHSVIEKGQTVTLRCDPISGHDNLYWYRRVMGKEIKFLLHFVKESKQDESGMPNNRFLAERTGGTYSTLKVQPAELEDSGVYFCASSRTSGTYEQYFGPGTRLTVT.

The CDR3 nucleotides are TGTGCCAGCAGTGGCGAACCGGGACTAGGGTACGAGCAGTACTTC. This gives the protein CASSGEPGLGYEQYF. V is TRBV25-1 and J is TRBJ2-7; 8 bases are a match to TRBD2. Per the germline V gene, CDR1 is MGHDK and CDR2 is SYGVNS. The ends lost 4 bases at V and 4 bases at J; junction bases unmatched: 9. The CDR3 consists of 15 residues.

This chain joins TRBV7-3 and TRBJ2-2; D possibly corresponds to TRBD2 (6 bases). The V gene lost 2 bases and the J gene lost 6 bases, with 10 bases spanning the gap. Germline V gives CDR1 SGHTA, CDR2 FQGTGA. The CDR3 contains 14 residues. In DNA, the CDR3 is TGTGCCAGCAGCTTAGAACTAGCATCCGGGGAGCTGTTTTTT. Amino acids: CASSLELASGELFF.

This sequence joins TRBV9 and TRBJ2-2, with D possibly being TRBD1 (6 bases). The germline gives CDR1 SGDLS, CDR2 YYNGEE. The CDR3 runs 16 residues. Trimming took 6 bases from V and 1 from J, leaving 16 bases between them. As DNA, the CDR3 is TGTGCCAGCACTCCGGTAGGGGGTATGAACACCGGGGAGCTGTTTTTT. This sequence encodes CASTPVGGMNTGELFF.

CDR3 amino acids: CASSFNRGYNYGYTF. CDR3 nucleotides: TGTGCCAGCAGTTTCAACAGGGGATATAACTATGGCTACACCTTC. V usage is TRBV27 and J usage is TRBJ1-2, with 7 bases fitting TRBD1. CDR3 length equals 15 residues. In germline, CDR1 is MNHEY, CDR2 SMNVEV (reference sequence). V dropped 3 bases and J dropped 1; count of bases not matched to a gene: 5.